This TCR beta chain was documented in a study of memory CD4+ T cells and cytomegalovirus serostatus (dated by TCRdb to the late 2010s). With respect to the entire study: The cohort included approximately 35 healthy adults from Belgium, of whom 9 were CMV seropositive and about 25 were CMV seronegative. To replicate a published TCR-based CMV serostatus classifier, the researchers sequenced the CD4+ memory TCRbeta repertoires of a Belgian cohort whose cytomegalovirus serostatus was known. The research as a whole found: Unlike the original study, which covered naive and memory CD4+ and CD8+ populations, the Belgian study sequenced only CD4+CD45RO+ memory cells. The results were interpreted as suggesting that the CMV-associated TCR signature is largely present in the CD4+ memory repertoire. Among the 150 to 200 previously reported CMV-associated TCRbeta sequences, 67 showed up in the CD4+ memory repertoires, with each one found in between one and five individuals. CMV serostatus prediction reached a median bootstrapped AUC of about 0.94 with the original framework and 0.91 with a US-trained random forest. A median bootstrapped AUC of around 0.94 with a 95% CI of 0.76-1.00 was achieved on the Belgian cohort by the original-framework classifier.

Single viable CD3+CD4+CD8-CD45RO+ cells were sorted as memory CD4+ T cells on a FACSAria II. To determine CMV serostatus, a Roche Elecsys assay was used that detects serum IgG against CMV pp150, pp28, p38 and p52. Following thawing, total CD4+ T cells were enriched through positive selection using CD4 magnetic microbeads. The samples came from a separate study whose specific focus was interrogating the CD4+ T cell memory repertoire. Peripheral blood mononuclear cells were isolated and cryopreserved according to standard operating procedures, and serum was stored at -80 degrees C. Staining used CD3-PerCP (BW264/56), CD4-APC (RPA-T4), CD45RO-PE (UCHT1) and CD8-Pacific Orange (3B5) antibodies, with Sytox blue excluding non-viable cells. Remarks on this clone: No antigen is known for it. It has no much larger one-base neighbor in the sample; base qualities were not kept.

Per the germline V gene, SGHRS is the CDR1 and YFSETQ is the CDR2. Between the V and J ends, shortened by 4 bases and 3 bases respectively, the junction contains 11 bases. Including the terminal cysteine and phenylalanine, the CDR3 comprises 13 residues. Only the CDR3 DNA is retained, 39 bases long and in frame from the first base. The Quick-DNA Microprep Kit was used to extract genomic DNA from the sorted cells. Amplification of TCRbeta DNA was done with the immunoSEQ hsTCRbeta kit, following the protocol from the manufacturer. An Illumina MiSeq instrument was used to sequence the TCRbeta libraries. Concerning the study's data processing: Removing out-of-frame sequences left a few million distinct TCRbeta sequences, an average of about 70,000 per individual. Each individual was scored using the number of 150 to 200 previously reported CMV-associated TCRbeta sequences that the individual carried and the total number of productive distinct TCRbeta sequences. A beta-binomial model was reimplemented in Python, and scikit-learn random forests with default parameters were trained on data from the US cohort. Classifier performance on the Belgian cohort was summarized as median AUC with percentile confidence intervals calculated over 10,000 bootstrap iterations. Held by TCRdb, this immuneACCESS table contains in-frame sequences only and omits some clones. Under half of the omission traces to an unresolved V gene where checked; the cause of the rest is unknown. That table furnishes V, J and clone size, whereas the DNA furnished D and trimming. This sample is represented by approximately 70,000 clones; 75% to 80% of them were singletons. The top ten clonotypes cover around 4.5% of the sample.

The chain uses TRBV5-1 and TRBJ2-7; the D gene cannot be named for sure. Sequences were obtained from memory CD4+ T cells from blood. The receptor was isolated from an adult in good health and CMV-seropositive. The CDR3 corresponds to CASSTGGGYEQYF. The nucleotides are TGCGCCAGCAGCACCGGCGGCGGCTACGAGCAGTACTTC.